The 3 T cell receptor beta chains in this list originate from one sample, sequenced in a study of memory CD4+ T cells and cytomegalovirus serostatus. Libraries were prepared by immunoSEQ multiplex PCR; TCRdb keeps only in-frame clonotypes and omits some of them. The repertoire has 52,000 or so clones, 82% of them found once; the top ten carry approximately 0.55%. The sort gate was single viable CD3+CD4+CD8-CD45RO+ cells for memory CD4+ T cells. Sequenced: memory CD4+ T cells from blood. The receptor set was obtained from an adult in good health and CMV-seronegative.

The V call is TRBV2, the J call TRBJ1-1, with D hard to call. From germline, CDR1 is SNHLY and CDR2 FYNNEI. V dropped 5 bases and J dropped 1 base, with 5 bases sitting between them. This CDR3 has 12 amino acids. The CDR3 DNA follows: TGTGCCAGCAGTCTCCAGAACACTGAAGCTTTCTTT. It translates to CASSLQNTEAFF.

V usage is TRBV27 and J usage is TRBJ1-6; possible D gene TRBD1, 6 bases. The CDR3 contains 21 residues. Germline CDR1 is MNHEY and CDR2 is SMNVEV (reference sequence). V lost 4 bases to trimming and J lost 0 bases, with 25 bases between them. This CDR3 reads CASSSGPAGAAYSSYNSPLHF. CDR3 DNA: TGTGCCAGCAGTTCGGGCCCTGCGGGGGCCGCTTATAGCTCCTATAATTCACCCCTCCACTTT.

The chain links TRBV15 to TRBJ1-1; 7 bases line up with TRBD1. The junction had 10 bases not matched to a gene; V was cut back by 0 bases and J by 3 bases. CDR1 and CDR2 from the germline V gene are LNHNV and YYDKDF (reference sequence). The CDR3 loop spans 17 amino acids. The CDR3 DNA reads as TGTGCCACCAGCAGAGACCTCGGGACAGTGGGTGACACTGAAGCTTTCTTT. The encoded protein is CATSRDLGTVGDTEAFF.